This TCR beta chain comes out of a study of shared clonotypes between healthy human individuals. Here immunoSEQ multiplex PCR was the method, and the copy in TCRdb shows in-frame clones only, minus some. The table records about 1 million clones, about 84% of them present only once. Study-wide results and limits: When naive CD4 clonotypes were compared across a handful of donors, 4% to 5.5% were shared.

V dropped 6 bases and J dropped 14 bases, with 14 bases sitting between them. The CDR3 has 10 amino acids. In germline, CDR1 is DFQATT, CDR2 SNEGSKA (reference sequence). With regard to this clone: Its antigen is undetermined.

The rearrangement uses TRBV20-1 and TRBJ2-1; D perhaps matches TRBD2 (5 bases). The source material was memory CD4+ T cells from PBMCs. Described subset: CD45RA-negative fraction. This sequence originates from a man between 18 and 29 years old in good health. Some clones in this sample may be carry-over from other donors' samples. CDR3 sequence: CSARRLREFF. In nucleotides, the CDR3 is TGCAGTGCCCGGCGTTTGAGGGAGTTCTTC.